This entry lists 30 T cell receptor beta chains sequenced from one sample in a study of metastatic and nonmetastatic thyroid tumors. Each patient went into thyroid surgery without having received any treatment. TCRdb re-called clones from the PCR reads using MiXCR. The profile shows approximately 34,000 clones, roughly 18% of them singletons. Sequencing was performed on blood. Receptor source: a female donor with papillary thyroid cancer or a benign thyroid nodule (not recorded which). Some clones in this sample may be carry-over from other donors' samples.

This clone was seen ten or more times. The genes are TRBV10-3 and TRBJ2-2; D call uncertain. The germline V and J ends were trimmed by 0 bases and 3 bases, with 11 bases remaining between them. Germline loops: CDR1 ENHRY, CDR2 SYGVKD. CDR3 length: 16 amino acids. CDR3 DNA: TGTGCCATCAGTGAGTCTCTAGGAAGGGACACCGGGGAGCTGTTTTTT. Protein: CAISESLGRDTGELFF.

The CDR3 DNA follows: TGTGCCAGCTCTACCGGCGGGACAGGTCTACAAGGCGAGCAGTACTTC. This translates into CASSTGGTGLQGEQYF. The chain uses TRBV18 and TRBJ2-7; 8 bases are a match to TRBD1. After removal of 6 bases from V and 6 bases from J, the junction contained 16 bases not matched to a gene. The germline V gene encodes CDR1 KGHSH and CDR2 LQKENI. This CDR3 contains 16 residues.

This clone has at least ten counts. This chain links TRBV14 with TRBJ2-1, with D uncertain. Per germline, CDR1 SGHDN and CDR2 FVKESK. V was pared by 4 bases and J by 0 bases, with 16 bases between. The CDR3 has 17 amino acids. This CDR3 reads CASSPGSWDSSYNEQFF. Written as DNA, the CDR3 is TGTGCCAGCAGCCCAGGTTCGTGGGATAGCTCCTACAATGAGCAGTTCTTC. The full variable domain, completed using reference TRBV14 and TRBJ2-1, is EAGVTQFPSHSVIEKGQTVTLRCDPISGHDNLYWYRRVMGKEIKFLLHFVKESKQDESGMPNNRFLAERTGGTYSTLKVQPAELEDSGVYFCASSPGSWDSSYNEQFFGPGTRLTVL.

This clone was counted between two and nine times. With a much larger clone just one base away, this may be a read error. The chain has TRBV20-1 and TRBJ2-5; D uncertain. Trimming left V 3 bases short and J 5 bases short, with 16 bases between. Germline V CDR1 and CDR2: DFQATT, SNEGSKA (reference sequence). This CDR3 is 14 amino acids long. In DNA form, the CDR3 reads TGCAGTGCTAGGCTTTCAGAGGTTTTGGAGACCCAGTACTTC. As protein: CSARLSEVLETQYF.

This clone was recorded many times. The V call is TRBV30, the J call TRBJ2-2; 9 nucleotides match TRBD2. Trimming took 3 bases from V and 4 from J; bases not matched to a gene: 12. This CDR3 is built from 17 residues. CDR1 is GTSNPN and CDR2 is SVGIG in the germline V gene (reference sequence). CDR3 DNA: TGTGCCTGGAGACACAACCCTAGCGGGATGATCACCGGGGAGCTGTTTTTT. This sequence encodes CAWRHNPSGMITGELFF. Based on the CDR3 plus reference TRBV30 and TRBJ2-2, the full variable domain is SQTIHQWPATLVQPVGSPLSLECTVEGTSNPNLYWYRQAAGRGLQLLFYSVGIGQISSEVPQNLSASRPQDRQFILSSKKLLLSDSGFYLCAWRHNPSGMITGELFFGEGSRLTVL.

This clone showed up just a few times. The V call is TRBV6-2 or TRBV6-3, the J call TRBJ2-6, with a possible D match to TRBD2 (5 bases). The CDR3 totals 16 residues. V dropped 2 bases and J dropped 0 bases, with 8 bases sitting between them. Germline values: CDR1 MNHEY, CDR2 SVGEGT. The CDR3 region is CASSYIEGSGANVLTF. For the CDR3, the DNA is TGTGCCAGCAGTTACATAGAGGGCTCTGGGGCCAACGTCCTGACTTTC.

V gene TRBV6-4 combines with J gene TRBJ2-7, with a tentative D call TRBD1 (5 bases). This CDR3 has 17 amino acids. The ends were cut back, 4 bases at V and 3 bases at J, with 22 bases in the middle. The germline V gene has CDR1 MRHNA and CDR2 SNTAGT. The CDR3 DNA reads TGTGCCAGCAGTGGCTCCACCCTCTGGACAAAACTCTACGAGCAGTACTTC. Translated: CASSGSTLWTKLYEQYF.

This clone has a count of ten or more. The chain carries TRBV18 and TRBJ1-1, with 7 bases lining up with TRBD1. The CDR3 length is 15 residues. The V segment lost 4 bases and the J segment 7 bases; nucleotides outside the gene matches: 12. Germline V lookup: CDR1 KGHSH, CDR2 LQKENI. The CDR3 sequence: CASSRLREGAIEAFF. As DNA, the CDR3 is TGTGCCAGCTCACGGCTCCGTGAGGGGGCGATTGAAGCTTTCTTT. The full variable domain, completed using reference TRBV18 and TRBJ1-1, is NAGVMQNPRHLVRRRGQEARLRCSPMKGHSHVYWYRQLPEEGLKFMVYLQKENIIDESGMPKERFSAEFPKEGPSILRIQQVVRGDSAAYFCASSRLREGAIEAFFGQGTRLTVV.

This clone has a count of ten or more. This CDR3 reads CASSTRQGSDTEAFF. DNA for the CDR3: TGTGCCAGCAGCACCCGACAGGGATCGGACACTGAAGCTTTCTTT. The chain carries TRBV7-9 and TRBJ1-1; 7 bases align to TRBD1. V was pared by 5 bases and J by 3 bases, with 9 bases of the junction left unmatched. This CDR3 contains 15 residues. The germline V gene encodes CDR1 SEHNR and CDR2 FQNEAQ (reference sequence).

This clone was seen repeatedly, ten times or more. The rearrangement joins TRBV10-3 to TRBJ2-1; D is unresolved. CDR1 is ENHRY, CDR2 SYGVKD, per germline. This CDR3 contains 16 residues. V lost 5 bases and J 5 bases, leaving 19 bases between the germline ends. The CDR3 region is CAISPRLAPGDNEQFF. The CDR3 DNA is TGTGCCATCAGTCCTCGACTCGCGCCAGGCGACAATGAGCAGTTCTTC.

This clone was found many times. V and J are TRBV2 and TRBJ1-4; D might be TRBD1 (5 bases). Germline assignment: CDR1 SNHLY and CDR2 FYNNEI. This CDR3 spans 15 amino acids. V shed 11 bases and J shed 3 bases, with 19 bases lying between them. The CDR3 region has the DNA TGTGCCGGGGGAGAGGGGAGGGGCCCTAATGAAAAACTGTTTTTT. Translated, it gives CAGGEGRGPNEKLFF.

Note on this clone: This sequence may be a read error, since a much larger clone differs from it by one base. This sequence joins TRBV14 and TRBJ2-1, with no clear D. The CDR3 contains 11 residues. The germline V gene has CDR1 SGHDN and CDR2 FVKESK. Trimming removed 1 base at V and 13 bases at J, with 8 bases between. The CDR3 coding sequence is TGTGCCAGCAGCCAAGGCGTTGATCAGTTCTTC. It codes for CASSQGVDQFF.

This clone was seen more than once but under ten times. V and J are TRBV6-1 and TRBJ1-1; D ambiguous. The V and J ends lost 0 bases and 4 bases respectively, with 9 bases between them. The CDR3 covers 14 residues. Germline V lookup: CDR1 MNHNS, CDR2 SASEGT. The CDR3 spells CASSEAEEGTEAFF. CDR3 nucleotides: TGTGCCAGCAGTGAAGCGGAGGAGGGCACTGAAGCTTTCTTT.

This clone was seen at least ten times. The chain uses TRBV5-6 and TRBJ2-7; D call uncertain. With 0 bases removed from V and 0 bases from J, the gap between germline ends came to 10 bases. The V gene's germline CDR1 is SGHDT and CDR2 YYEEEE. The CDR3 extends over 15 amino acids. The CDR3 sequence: CASSLAGTYSYEQYF. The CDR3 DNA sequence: TGTGCCAGCAGCTTGGCGGGCACCTACTCCTACGAGCAGTACTTC.

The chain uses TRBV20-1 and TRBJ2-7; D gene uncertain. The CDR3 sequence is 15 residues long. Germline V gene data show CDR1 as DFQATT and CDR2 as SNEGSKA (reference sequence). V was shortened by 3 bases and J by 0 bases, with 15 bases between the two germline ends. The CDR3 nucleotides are TGCAGTGCTAGCCGAAGGGTCATTCGCTCCTACGAGCAGTACTTC. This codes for CSASRRVIRSYEQYF.

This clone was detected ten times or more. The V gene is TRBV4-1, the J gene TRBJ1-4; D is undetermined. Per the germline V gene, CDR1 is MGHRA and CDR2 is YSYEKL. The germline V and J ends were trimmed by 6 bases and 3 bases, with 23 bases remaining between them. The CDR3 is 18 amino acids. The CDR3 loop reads CASSPFYRRANPNEKLFF. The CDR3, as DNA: TGCGCCAGCAGTCCGTTTTACAGAAGAGCCAATCCTAATGAAAAACTGTTTTTT.

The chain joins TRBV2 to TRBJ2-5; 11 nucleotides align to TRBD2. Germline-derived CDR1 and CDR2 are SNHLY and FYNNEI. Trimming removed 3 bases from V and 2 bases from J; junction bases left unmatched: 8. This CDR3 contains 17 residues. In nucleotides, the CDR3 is TGTGCCAGCAGTGAGTCTAGCGGGGGGTCCGGGCAAGAGACCCAGTACTTC. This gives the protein CASSESSGGSGQETQYF.

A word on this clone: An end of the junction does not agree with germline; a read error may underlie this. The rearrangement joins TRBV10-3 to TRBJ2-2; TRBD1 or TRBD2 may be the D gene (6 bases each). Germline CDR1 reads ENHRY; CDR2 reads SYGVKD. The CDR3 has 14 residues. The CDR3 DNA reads TGTGCCATCAGTGAGTCAAGGGACACCGGGGGGCTGTTTTTT. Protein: CAISESRDTGGLFF.

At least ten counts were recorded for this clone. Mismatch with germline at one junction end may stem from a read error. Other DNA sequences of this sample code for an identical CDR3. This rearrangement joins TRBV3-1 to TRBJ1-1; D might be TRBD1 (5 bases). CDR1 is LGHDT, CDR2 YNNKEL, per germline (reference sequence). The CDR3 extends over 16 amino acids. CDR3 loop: CASSQDLVHGRVGAFF. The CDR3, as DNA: TGTGCCAGCAGCCAAGATCTGGTTCACGGTCGGGTCGGGGCTTTCTTC.

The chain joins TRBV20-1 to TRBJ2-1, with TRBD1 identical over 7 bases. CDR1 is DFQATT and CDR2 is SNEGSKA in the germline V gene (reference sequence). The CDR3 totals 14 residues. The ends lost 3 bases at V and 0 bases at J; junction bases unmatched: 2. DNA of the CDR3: TGCAGTGCTAGTGGGGACAGCTCCTACAATGAGCAGTTCTTC. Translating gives CSASGDSSYNEQFF.

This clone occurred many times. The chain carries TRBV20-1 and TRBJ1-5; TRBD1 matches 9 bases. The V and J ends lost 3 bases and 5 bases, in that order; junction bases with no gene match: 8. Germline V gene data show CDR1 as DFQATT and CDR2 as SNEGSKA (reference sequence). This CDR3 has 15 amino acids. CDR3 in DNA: TGCAGTGCTAGGCGGGAACAGGGGGCGGATCAGCCCCAGCATTTT. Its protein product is CSARREQGADQPQHF.

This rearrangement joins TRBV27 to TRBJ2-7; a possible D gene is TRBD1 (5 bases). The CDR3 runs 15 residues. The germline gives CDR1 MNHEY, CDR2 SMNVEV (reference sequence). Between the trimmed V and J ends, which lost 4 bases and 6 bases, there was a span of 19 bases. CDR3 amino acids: CASSSPGLAPLEQYF. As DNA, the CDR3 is TGTGCCAGCAGTTCTCCAGGGTTAGCCCCTCTCGAGCAGTACTTC.

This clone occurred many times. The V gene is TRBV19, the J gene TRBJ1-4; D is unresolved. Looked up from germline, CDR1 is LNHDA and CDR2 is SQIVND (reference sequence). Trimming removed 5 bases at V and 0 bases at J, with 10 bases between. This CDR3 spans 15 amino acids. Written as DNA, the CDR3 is TGTGCCAGTAGTTTTGGAGAGTCAACTAATGAAAAACTGTTTTTT. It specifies CASSFGESTNEKLFF.

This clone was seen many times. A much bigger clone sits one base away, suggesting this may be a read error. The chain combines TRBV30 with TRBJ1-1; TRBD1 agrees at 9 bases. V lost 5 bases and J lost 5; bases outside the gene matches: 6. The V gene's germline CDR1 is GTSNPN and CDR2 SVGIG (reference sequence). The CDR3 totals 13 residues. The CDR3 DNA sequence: TGTGCCTGGGCAGGGACAGGGTGGACTGAAGCTTTCTTT. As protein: CAWAGTGWTEAFF.

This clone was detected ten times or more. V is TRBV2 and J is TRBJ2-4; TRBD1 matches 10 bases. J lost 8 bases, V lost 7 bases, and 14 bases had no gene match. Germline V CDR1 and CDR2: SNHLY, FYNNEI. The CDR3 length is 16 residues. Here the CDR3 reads CASKGPGQGNLDIQYF. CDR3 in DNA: TGTGCCAGCAAAGGTCCGGGACAGGGGAATTTGGACATTCAGTACTTC.

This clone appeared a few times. The CDR3 loop is CASSYSPRGLMYF. CDR3 coding DNA: TGTGCCAGCAGTTACTCCCCTCGTGGGCTGATGTACTTC. V gene TRBV6-5 combines with J gene TRBJ2-5; D remains ambiguous. Germline values: CDR1 MNHEY, CDR2 SVGAGI. Trimming shortened V by 0 bases and J by 13 bases, and 15 bases separated the two germline ends. The CDR3 has 13 amino acids.

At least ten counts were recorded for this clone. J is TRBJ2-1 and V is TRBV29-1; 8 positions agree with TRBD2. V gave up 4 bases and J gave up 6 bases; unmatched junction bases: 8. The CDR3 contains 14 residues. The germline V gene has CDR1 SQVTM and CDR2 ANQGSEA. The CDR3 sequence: CSVGGAGVANEQFF. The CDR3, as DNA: TGCAGCGTTGGTGGAGCGGGGGTGGCCAATGAGCAGTTCTTC.

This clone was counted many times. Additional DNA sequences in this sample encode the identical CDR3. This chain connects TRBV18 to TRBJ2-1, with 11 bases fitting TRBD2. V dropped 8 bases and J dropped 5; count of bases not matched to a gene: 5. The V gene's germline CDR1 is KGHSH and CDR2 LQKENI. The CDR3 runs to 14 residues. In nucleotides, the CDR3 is TGTGCCAGCGCGGGACTAGCGGTACACAATGAGCAGTTCTTC. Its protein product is CASAGLAVHNEQFF.

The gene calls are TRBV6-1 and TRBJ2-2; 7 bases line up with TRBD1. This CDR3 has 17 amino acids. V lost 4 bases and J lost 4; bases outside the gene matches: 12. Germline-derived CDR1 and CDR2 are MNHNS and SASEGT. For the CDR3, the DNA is TGTGCCAGCAGTGCAGCCGGGACAGCGACGTGCACCGGGGAGCTGTTTTTT. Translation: CASSAAGTATCTGELFF.

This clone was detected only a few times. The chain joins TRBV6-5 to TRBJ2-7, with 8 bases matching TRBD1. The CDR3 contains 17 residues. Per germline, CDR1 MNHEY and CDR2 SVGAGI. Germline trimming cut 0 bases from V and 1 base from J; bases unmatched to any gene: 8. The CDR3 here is CASSYSSVRGPSYEQYF. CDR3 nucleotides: TGTGCCAGCAGTTACTCGAGTGTCAGGGGGCCTTCCTACGAGCAGTACTTC.